The T cell receptor beta chain described here comes from a study of OX40 agonist ivuxolimab in advanced cancers. The CDR3 covers 15 residues. Germline V gives CDR1 MNHEY, CDR2 SMNVEV (reference sequence). Trimming pared 0 bases from V and 4 bases from J, leaving 12 bases between. Only in-frame clones appear in the TCRdb table, and some are missing; sequencing was by immunoSEQ multiplex PCR. The sample has tens of thousands of clones, about 89% seen once. This TCR was sampled from an adult with an advanced solid tumor such as melanoma, head and neck, liver or kidney cancer. This specimen was CD4+ or CD8+ T cells sorted from blood, taken in a trial of the OX40 agonist ivuxolimab. This rearrangement joins TRBV27 to TRBJ1-1; D is possibly TRBD1 (5 bases). The CDR3 loop is CASSLSFAGITEAFF. The CDR3 bases are TGTGCCAGCAGTTTATCATTTGCAGGGATCACTGAAGCTTTCTTT.